The rows below give T cell receptor beta chains drawn from one sample of a study of OX40 agonist ivuxolimab in advanced cancers. Some clones are missing from TCRdb's copy, which holds only in-frame ones; the method was immunoSEQ multiplex PCR. The sample shows approximately 76,000 clones, 86% of them seen only once. The material was CD4+ or CD8+ T cells sorted from blood, obtained in a trial of the OX40 agonist ivuxolimab. All receptors derive from an adult with an advanced solid tumor such as melanoma, head and neck, liver or kidney cancer. CDR3s include the opening cysteine and the closing phenylalanine or tryptophan. A D gene is named only where the DNA matches it firmly. Not all rows give a size; the values are once, few, many and, for expanded clones, a class.

j_call | clone_size | v_call | d_call | cdr3_aa | cdr3_nt
TRBJ2-6 | . | TRBV7-9 | . | CASSVLLEANVLTF | TGTGCCAGCAGCGTACTGTTGGAGGCCAACGTCCTGACTTTC
TRBJ2-3 | . | TRBV29-1 | . | CSVDLAVTDTQYF | TGCAGCGTTGACCTAGCCGTCACAGATACGCAGTATTTT
TRBJ2-2 | . | TRBV11-2 | TRBD2 | CASSFSGGANTGELFF | TGTGCCAGCAGCTTTAGCGGGGGGGCGAACACCGGGGAGCTGTTTTTT
TRBJ2-2 | . | TRBV4-1 | . | CATRDFNTGELFF | TGCGCCACCCGGGACTTTAACACCGGGGAGCTGTTTTTT
TRBJ2-5 | . | TRBV7-9 | TRBD2 | CASSLLSGGWVETQYF | TGTGCCAGCAGCTTACTTTCGGGGGGATGGGTAGAGACCCAGTACTTC
TRBJ1-2 | . | TRBV30 | . | CAWSVTTYGYTF | TGTGCCTGGAGTGTAACCACCTATGGCTACACCTTC
TRBJ2-7 | . | TRBV6-1 | . | CASRSDRYSYEQYF | TGTGCCAGCAGATCGGACAGATACTCCTACGAGCAGTACTTC
TRBJ2-1 | . | TRBV5-1 | . | CASRPGPSLFQEQFF | TGCGCCAGCAGACCGGGCCCCTCGCTTTTTCAGGAGCAGTTCTTC
TRBJ1-4 | . | TRBV5-1 | . | CASSLVGNEKLFF | TGCGCCAGCAGCTTGGTCGGTAATGAAAAACTGTTTTTT
TRBJ1-2 | once | TRBV5-4 | TRBD1 | CASSKGQGDGYTF | TGTGCCAGCAGTAAAGGACAGGGGGACGGCTACACCTTC
TRBJ2-2 | . | TRBV2 | TRBD2 | CASAGGLAGAGELFF | TGTGCCAGCGCGGGTGGACTAGCGGGGGCCGGGGAGCTGTTTTTT